A selection of T cell receptor beta chains follows, all from one sample in a study of CD8 T cells in ankylosing spondylitis. TCRdb called the 5' RACE reads again in MiXCR, with one record for every CDR3 protein. The repertoire includes about 220,000 distinct CDR3 sequences, more than 5.5% of them detected once, and 12% to 15% sits in the top ten. The sequenced material came from blood, either unsorted or a sorted T cell fraction (not recorded which). The receptors were sampled from a male donor with ankylosing spondylitis. Each CDR3 is given with its conserved first and last residue.

J	V	CDR3
TRBJ2-7	TRBV7-6	CASSLVRTKYEQYF
TRBJ2-1	TRBV3-1	CASSLSGTRYNEQFF
TRBJ2-7	TRBV11-2	CASSFLPSYEQYF
TRBJ2-5	TRBV9	CASSSEAGQGFETQYF
TRBJ1-1	TRBV7-9	CASLPPGSGTEAFF
TRBJ2-7	TRBV20-1	CSARGTRDRWEQYF
TRBJ2-3	TRBV24-1	CATSDFEDPKFTDTQYF
TRBJ2-3	TRBV27	CASSLTGDDTDTQYF
TRBJ1-3	TRBV10-3	CAIRRTVPSGNTIYF
TRBJ2-7	TRBV7-9	CASSLRDFTYEQYF
TRBJ1-1	TRBV6-2/TRBV6-3	CASSYGTLNTEAFF
TRBJ2-3	TRBV5-1	CASSLTGIGTDTQYF
TRBJ1-5	TRBV28	CASSLTPEGQPQHF
TRBJ2-4	TRBV7-6	CASSARPRENIQYF
TRBJ2-7	TRBV4-3	CASSQSKSRDYEQYF
TRBJ1-2	TRBV7-3	CASSATNGYGYTF
TRBJ2-7	TRBV4-1	CASSQTHLQVSYEQYF
TRBJ2-7	TRBV15	CATQGDRVSEQYF
TRBJ1-1	TRBV6-1	CASSADGPWTEAFF
TRBJ2-1	TRBV11-2	CASSPFSGSWFF
TRBJ2-7	TRBV27	CASSLLQSLAYEQYF
TRBJ2-7	TRBV10-3	CAISESGTGVLDEQYF
TRBJ2-1	TRBV7-9	CASSNASGGYNEQFF
TRBJ2-7	TRBV20-1	CSARDTGYEQYF
TRBJ2-1	TRBV3-1	CASSQGSNNEQFF
TRBJ2-5	TRBV4-3	CASSRITGEVETQYF
TRBJ1-2	TRBV29-1	CSGKDGRGGYTF
TRBJ2-3	TRBV5-1	CASSHPGEGSTDTQYF
TRBJ2-7	TRBV20-1	CSAKGLLGTYEQYF
TRBJ1-4	TRBV5-1	CASSLWGPTNEKLFF
TRBJ1-5	TRBV7-8	CASAAAELQPQHF
TRBJ2-4	TRBV29-1	CSVEYPPPLAKNIQYF
TRBJ2-7	TRBV7-2	CASSSGTSEYYEQYF
TRBJ2-3	TRBV4-2	CASRRGGPADTQYF
TRBJ1-2	TRBV12-3/TRBV12-4	CASSFGFGSPTKGYTF
TRBJ2-7	TRBV4-3	CASSPTTHYEQYF
TRBJ1-6	TRBV27	CASSLGTTNNSPLHF
TRBJ2-3	TRBV30	CAWSTAGGTDTQYF
TRBJ2-1	TRBV20-1	CSASPSGWYNEQFF
TRBJ1-2	TRBV9	CASRDTSGSFNYGYTF
TRBJ2-1	TRBV5-1	CASSLRDIERVYNEQFF
TRBJ1-4	TRBV10-1	CASRVKGVQKLFF
TRBJ1-5	TRBV12-3/TRBV12-4	CASSLYGLQPQHF
TRBJ1-2	TRBV27	CASSNGVIYGYTF
TRBJ1-1	TRBV9	CASSVGTGGTEAFF
TRBJ2-1	TRBV9	CASSVATGGRDEQFF
TRBJ1-5	TRBV10-3	CAISDYSNQPQHF
TRBJ2-1	TRBV5-1	CASSLGTSGSIPHEQFF
TRBJ2-7	TRBV7-8	CASSTGQGAYEQYF
TRBJ2-1	TRBV19	CASSMRQTTYNEQFF
TRBJ2-5	TRBV4-1	CASSQDRDKTQYF
TRBJ2-5	TRBV6-5	CASSYETNKPEGYQETQYF
TRBJ1-1	TRBV2	CASRPGTGQNTEAFF
TRBJ2-2	TRBV4-1	CASSQVGPGELFF